Below are 2 T cell receptor beta chains sequenced from a single sample in a study of blood T cell repertoires in COVID-19. Libraries were prepared by immunoSEQ multiplex PCR; TCRdb keeps only in-frame clonotypes and omits some of them. This sample has 180,000 or so clones, with around 89% found just once. The sample comprised peripheral blood. The receptor source for this set is a man in his forties or fifties with acute or convalescent COVID-19.

The chain carries TRBV9 and TRBJ2-3; 13 nucleotides align to TRBD2. The germline V gene has CDR1 SGDLS and CDR2 YYNGEE. J was trimmed by 3 bases and V by 3 bases; bases with no gene match: 4. This CDR3 region has 16 residues. The DNA of the CDR3 is TGTGCCAGCAGCGCCCCGACTAGCGGGAGGACAGATACGCAGTATTTT. It is translated as CASSAPTSGRTDTQYF.

A word on this clone: The sample carries other DNA sequences with the same CDR3. The chain couples TRBV18 to TRBJ1-2, with D possibly matching TRBD1 (6 bases). V was pared by 2 bases and J by 4 bases, with 8 bases between. The CDR3 is 13 residues long. CDR1 is KGHSH, CDR2 LQKENI, per germline. CDR3 nucleotide sequence: TGTGCCAGCTCACCAGACAGGTCCTATGGCTACACCTTC. It encodes CASSPDRSYGYTF.